Below, 3 T cell receptor beta chains from the same sample are listed, as sequenced in a study of shared clonotypes between healthy human individuals. Using immunoSEQ multiplex PCR, the repertoire was profiled, and TCRdb retains in-frame clones only, with some absent. The sample has around 530,000 clones; around three quarters are singletons. Material for sequencing was PBMCs. The receptors here all came from a woman between 35 and 50 years old in good health. Some clones in this sample may be carry-over from other donors' samples.

The genes are TRBV10-3 and TRBJ2-6, with D hard to call. The CDR3 runs 17 residues. Between the trimmed V and J ends, which lost 3 bases and 0 bases, there was a span of 12 bases. The germline V gene encodes CDR1 ENHRY and CDR2 SYGVKD. The CDR3: CAISDAAFRSGANVLTF. In DNA, the CDR3 is TGTGCCATCAGTGATGCAGCCTTCCGCTCTGGGGCCAACGTCCTGACTTTC.

For this clone: Only one base separates this from a far larger clonotype, so it likely reflects a read error. The sample holds other DNA sequences that translate to the same CDR3. The rearrangement links TRBV6-6 to TRBJ2-2; perhaps D is TRBD1 or TRBD2 (5 bases each). The CDR3 has 14 amino acids. In germline, CDR1 is MNHNY, CDR2 SVGAGI (reference sequence). CDR3 in amino acids: CASRSGTDTGEPFF. In DNA form, the CDR3 reads TGTGCCAGCAGGTCAGGGACGGACACCGGGGAGCCGTTTTTT.

CDR3: CASSEEGDMTGYTF. The CDR3 DNA reads TGTGCCAGCAGTGAAGAGGGGGATATGACCGGCTACACCTTC. The gene calls are TRBV2 and TRBJ1-2; a weak D match, TRBD1 (6 bases). The CDR3 has 14 residues. Trimming took 1 base from V and 8 from J, leaving 14 bases between them. Germline CDR1 and CDR2: SNHLY and FYNNEI.